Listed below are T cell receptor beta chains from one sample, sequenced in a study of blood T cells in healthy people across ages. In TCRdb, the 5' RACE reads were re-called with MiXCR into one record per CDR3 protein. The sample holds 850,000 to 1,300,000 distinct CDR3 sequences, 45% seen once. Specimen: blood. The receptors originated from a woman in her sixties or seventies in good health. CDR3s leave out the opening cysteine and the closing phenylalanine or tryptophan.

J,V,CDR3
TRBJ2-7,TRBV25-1,ASNRGLSYEQY
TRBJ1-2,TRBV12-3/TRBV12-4,ASSQQGAGGYT
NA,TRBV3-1,ASSQGDHGETQY
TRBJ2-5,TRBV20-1,SAAGFQETQY
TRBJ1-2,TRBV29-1,SADRGDGYT
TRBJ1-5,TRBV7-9,ASSLDGYQPQH
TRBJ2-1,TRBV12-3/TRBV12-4,ASSLRGRDHNEQF
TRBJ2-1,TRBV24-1,ATSELGTSSGGNEQF
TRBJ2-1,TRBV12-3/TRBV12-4,VSSFRDRGNEQF
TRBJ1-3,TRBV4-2,ASSQDPQGSGNTIY
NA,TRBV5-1,ASSLSSWNEQY
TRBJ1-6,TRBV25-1,ASSEWTGDNSPLH
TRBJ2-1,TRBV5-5,ASSSSADEQF
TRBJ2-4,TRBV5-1,ASSIRTAGEQY
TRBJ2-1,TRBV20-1,SASRDGLGREQF
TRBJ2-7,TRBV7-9,ASSPSGWQASGCEQY
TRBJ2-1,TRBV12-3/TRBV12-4,ASTGPVHNEQF
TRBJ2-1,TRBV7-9,ASSLKKGDHSPPYNEQF
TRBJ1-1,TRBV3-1,ASSLVMAGNTEAF
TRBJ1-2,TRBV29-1,SVDADYGYT
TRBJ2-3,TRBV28,ASRIQGTDTQY
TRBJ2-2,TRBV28,ASKRGTNTGELF
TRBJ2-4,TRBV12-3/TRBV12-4,ASTPGRGGENIQY
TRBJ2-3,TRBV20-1,SASGLAGGADTQY
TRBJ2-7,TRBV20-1,SASLGLNSYEQY
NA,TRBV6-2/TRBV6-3,ASSYPDEYEQY
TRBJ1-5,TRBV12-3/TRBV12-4,ASGGGGNQPQH
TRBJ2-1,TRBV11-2,ASSETRHWEQF
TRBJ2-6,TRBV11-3,ASSLGEGANGANVLT
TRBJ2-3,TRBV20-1,SAPPGQGVNTQY
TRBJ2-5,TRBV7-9,ASSLVVAGAKETQY
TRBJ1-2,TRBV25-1,ASSAHRAGGHT
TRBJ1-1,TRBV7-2,ASSVMTGENTEAF
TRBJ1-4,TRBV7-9,ASSLGQGTNEKLF